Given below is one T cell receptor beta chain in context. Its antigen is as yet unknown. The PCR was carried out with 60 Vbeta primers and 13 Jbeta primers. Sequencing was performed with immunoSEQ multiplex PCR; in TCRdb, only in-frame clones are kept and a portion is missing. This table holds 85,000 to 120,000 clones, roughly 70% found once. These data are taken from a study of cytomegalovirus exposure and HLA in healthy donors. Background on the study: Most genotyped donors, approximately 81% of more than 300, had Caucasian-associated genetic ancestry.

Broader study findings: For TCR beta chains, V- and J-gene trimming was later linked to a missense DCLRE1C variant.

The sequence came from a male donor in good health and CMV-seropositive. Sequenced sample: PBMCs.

CDR3 sequence: CASSQELAAGDQPQHF. CDR3 bases: TGCGCCAGCAGCCAAGAGCTAGCGGCCGGCGATCAGCCCCAGCATTTT. This chain joins TRBV4-3 and TRBJ1-5; no clear D. The V gene's germline CDR1 is LGHNA and CDR2 YSLEER. V was clipped by 0 bases and J by 5 bases, with 14 bases between them. This CDR3 has 16 amino acids.